This T cell receptor (beta chain) was sequenced in a study of blood T cell repertoires in COVID-19. Germline V gene sequence: CDR1 SGDLS, CDR2 YYNGEE. With V trimmed by 3 bases and J by 2 bases, 1 base remained unmatched. The CDR3 has 13 amino acids. Patients from Seattle were sampled longitudinally, starting during active infection. Using immunoSEQ multiplex PCR, the repertoire was profiled, and TCRdb retains in-frame clones only, with some absent. The sample yields approximately 500,000 clones, 85% to 90% seen once. The TCR originated in a woman aged 45-65 years with COVID-19, enrolled during active disease. The chain carries TRBV9 and TRBJ2-5; the match to TRBD1 covers 7 bases. Sequencing was performed on peripheral blood. The chain's CDR3 is CASSETGQETQYF. CDR3 in DNA: TGTGCCAGCAGCGAGACAGGGCAAGAGACCCAGTACTTC.